The sequence of this T cell receptor (beta chain) was determined in a study of OX40 agonist ivuxolimab in advanced cancers. For context, the study as a whole: Ivuxolimab was a fully human IgG2 agonistic monoclonal antibody targeting the costimulatory receptor OX40 (CD134). Intravenous ivuxolimab was administered to patients every 2 weeks at six dose levels: 0.01, 0.1, 0.3, 1.5, 3 and 10 mg/kg. Of the roughly 51 patients in dose escalation, some 19 had hepatocellular carcinoma, some 15 had melanoma, 9 had renal cell carcinoma and 9 had head and neck cancer. In the dose-escalation cohort, more than 75% of patients were male, and the mean age was approximately 60 years, with a range of about 23 to 80. Prior anti-PD-1, anti-PD-L1 or anti-CTLA-4 therapy was permitted, and checkpoint inhibitors had been received by roughly 42% of dose-escalation patients. Partial responses were achieved by three dose-escalation patients, of whom one had hepatocellular carcinoma and two had cutaneous melanoma. The point of sequencing TCRbeta in the periphery was to test whether ivuxolimab changed TCR sequence diversity and drove clonal T-cell expansion. The paper reports the monotherapy dose-escalation portion (N of about 54 patients) of the phase I ivuxolimab trial. On the study overall, not on this receptor specifically: Low levels of normalized T-cell clonal expansion were also shown by some nonresponding patients. At doses of 0.1 to 3.0 mg/kg, clonal expansion of both CD4+ and CD8+ T cells in blood was seen between baseline and week 6. In the 0.1-3.0 mg/kg groups, partial responders were among the patients with the lowest normalized peripheral clonal expansion, particularly in CD8+ T cells. Antigen specificity was not determined for the clonally expanded peripheral T cells. On average, CD8+ T cells showed more expanded clones than CD4+ T cells after ivuxolimab.

As regards this clone: No antigen is known for it. No qualities accompany the bases; no much larger clone lies one base away.

For sequencing of the TCRbeta CDR3 region, genomic DNA was extracted from the sorted cells. The immunoSEQ Assay was used for sequencing of TCRbeta CDR3 regions. Drawn from immuneACCESS, this table holds only the in-frame rearrangements with V and J called that TCRdb kept. Clones are partly lost; checked studies trace under half to an unresolved V gene and leave the rest unexplained. The sample yields 55,000 to 65,000 clones; approximately 90% were counted once. The top ten constitute 0.35% of the sample. The trial excluded patients who had a history of autoimmune disease or who were on systemic immunosuppression. In every dose cohort, peripheral blood was drawn for TCR sequencing at baseline, cycle 4 day 1, and cycle 7 day 1. Samples were obtained from an open-label, multicenter, first-in-human phase I dose-escalation trial of ivuxolimab. Adults with locally advanced or metastatic head and neck squamous cell, hepatocellular, melanoma or renal cell carcinoma were enrolled in the trial. Before TCR sequencing, CD4+ T cells and CD8+ T cells were sorted from peripheral blood as separate populations.

This clonotype was sampled from an adult with an advanced solid tumor such as melanoma, head and neck, liver or kidney cancer. The sample was CD4+ or CD8+ T cells sorted from blood, taken in a trial of the OX40 agonist ivuxolimab.

The nucleotide sequence is given as TGTGCCAGCAGCCGGGACTTCCGATCAGACGAGCAGTACTTC. This gives the protein CASSRDFRSDEQYF. The chain joins TRBV7-2 to TRBJ2-7; TRBD2 is a weak D gene call, 6 bases matching. The CDR3 runs 14 residues from the cysteine to the phenylalanine. The retained sequence is limited to the CDR3, 42 bases, with the frame set at the first base. V was cut back by 5 bases and J by 5 bases, leaving a gap of 16 bases between them. CDR1 SGHTA and CDR2 FQGNSA are derived from the germline V gene.